Listed below are T cell receptor beta chains from one sample, sequenced in a study of T cell changes during pregnancy in multiple sclerosis. Assay: immunoSEQ multiplex PCR; the TCRdb copy retains only in-frame clones and omits some. This sample yields roughly 68,000 clones, of which about 90% are seen a single time; around 1.3% belongs to the top ten. Sequences were derived from peripheral blood, sampled in the second trimester of pregnancy. These receptors all stem from a female donor in good health, enrolled as a control in a pregnancy study. Each CDR3 is given with its conserved first and last residue. Each record gives: clone size, CDR3 length, J gene, V gene, CDR3 protein. The size of a clone is reported for some rows only, either as once, few or many, or as a class for expanded clones.

NA,15,TRBJ2-3,TRBV7-2,CASSLTGGGTDTQYF
once,16,TRBJ2-1,TRBV7-2,CASSLGTGTAYNEQFF
NA,13,TRBJ2-1,TRBV28,CASTESSYNEQFF
NA,15,TRBJ2-7,TRBV18,CASSPRDRGLYEQYF
once,16,TRBJ2-3,TRBV11-2,CASSFDTSGGTDTQYF
NA,15,TRBJ2-5,TRBV7-2,CASSLGGGRRETQYF
NA,15,TRBJ2-7,TRBV25-1,CASSTDRPSSYEQYF
once,21,TRBJ2-7,TRBV4-3,CASSREAIRERANIYSYEQYF
NA,14,TRBJ1-5,TRBV27,CASSLQGSRQPQHF
NA,16,TRBJ1-3,TRBV4-2,CASSQDNSPSGNTIYF
NA,13,TRBJ2-1,TRBV11-2,CASSLLRSHEQFF
NA,14,TRBJ1-5,TRBV10-3,CAISGTGVGQPQHF
NA,12,TRBJ2-1,TRBV7-8,CASSLAGGLHFF
NA,13,TRBJ2-1,TRBV29-1,CSARGGGYNEQFF
NA,15,TRBJ1-2,TRBV11-2,CASSSNRGRGYGYTF
NA,16,TRBJ1-6,TRBV5-5,CASSFDTSEDYSPLHF
NA,14,TRBJ2-1,TRBV25-1,CASRLQGAVNEQFF
once,13,TRBJ1-1,TRBV29-1,CSAVRGANTEAFF
NA,14,TRBJ1-2,TRBV19,CASSTSDRGYGYTF
NA,12,TRBJ1-2,TRBV2,CATPDRGQGYTF
NA,15,TRBJ2-7,TRBV5-1,CASSLLSTGGNEQYF
NA,13,TRBJ1-1,TRBV19,CASSFQGNTEAFF
NA,13,TRBJ2-5,TRBV5-1,CASSLDRRETQYF
once,14,TRBJ1-5,TRBV5-6,CASSLGRGYQPQHF
NA,12,TRBJ2-5,TRBV9,CASSVFGETQYF
NA,14,TRBJ1-1,TRBV6-5,CASSRTGMNTEAFF
NA,15,TRBJ1-1,TRBV5-1,CASSPGTGGSTEAFF
NA,16,TRBJ2-7,TRBV7-9,CASSPSGGTGGYEQYF
NA,14,TRBJ1-5,TRBV7-9,CASSLGGINQPQHF
NA,15,TRBJ1-6,TRBV28,CASSLSDTYNSPLHF
NA,15,TRBJ2-7,TRBV15,CATSRDRVGVGEQYF
NA,15,TRBJ2-7,TRBV6-4,CASSVGGGESYEQYF
NA,15,TRBJ2-7,TRBV21-1,CASSIGLAGAYEQYF
NA,13,TRBJ2-7,TRBV15,CATSRGLTYEQYF
NA,15,TRBJ2-7,TRBV27,CASRGRLAGTYEQYF
NA,14,TRBJ2-7,TRBV15,CATSSRDWSYEQYF
NA,13,TRBJ2-5,TRBV29-1,CSVEILALETQYF
NA,14,TRBJ1-1,TRBV2,CASSDRGRRTEAFF
NA,13,TRBJ2-2,TRBV28,CASSLVDIGELFF
NA,16,TRBJ1-2,TRBV29-1,CSVESAGGQGDYGYTF
NA,13,TRBJ2-7,TRBV29-1,CSVEGGTSHEQYF
NA,14,TRBJ2-2,TRBV27,CASSFQGNTGELFF
NA,15,TRBJ2-2,TRBV6-5,CASSPGTGGIGELFF
NA,15,TRBJ2-3,TRBV7-9,CASSTGGSSGDTQYF
NA,13,TRBJ1-1,TRBV25-1,CASKEGGNTEAFF
NA,16,TRBJ1-2,TRBV7-2,CASSTGGRPGWYGYTF
NA,14,TRBJ1-4,TRBV6-1,CASSEGTGVEKLFF
few,14,TRBJ2-1,TRBV6-4,CASSRTSEYNEQFF
NA,15,TRBJ2-3,TRBV28,CASSFVDSNTDTQYF
NA,16,TRBJ2-1,TRBV5-4,CASSLGTSGGINEQFF
NA,14,TRBJ2-7,TRBV5-6,CASSLPSPGDEQYF
NA,17,TRBJ2-3,TRBV2,CASSEGYEPQNTDTQYF